The 20 T cell receptor beta chains reported below all come from one sample, sequenced in a study of blood T cell repertoires in COVID-19. Data came from immunoSEQ multiplex PCR; TCRdb stores just in-frame clones and leaves some out. The data hold around 99,000 clones, with approximately 80% observed a single time. The specimen sequenced was peripheral blood. Receptor source: a woman aged 50 to 60 with acute or convalescent COVID-19.

V usage is TRBV28 and J usage is TRBJ1-1; a weak D match, TRBD1 (5 bases). Germline V gives CDR1 MDHEN, CDR2 SYDVKM. The germline V and J ends were trimmed by 6 bases and 7 bases, with 15 bases remaining between them. The CDR3 is 13 amino acids. CDR3 sequence: CASRGPGRIEAFF. In DNA, the CDR3 is TGTGCCAGCAGGGGGCCCGGTAGGATTGAAGCTTTCTTT.

The chain recombines TRBV2 with TRBJ1-5; D might be TRBD1 (5 bases). Trimming left V 4 bases short and J 9 bases short, with 19 bases between. CDR1 and CDR2 from the germline V gene are SNHLY and FYNNEI. This CDR3 contains 15 residues. This chain's CDR3 is CASSGQQALLSPQHF. CDR3 nucleotide sequence: TGTGCCAGCAGTGGCCAACAGGCCCTACTTTCGCCCCAGCATTTT.

V gene TRBV6-5 combines with J gene TRBJ2-7; perhaps TRBD1 as D (5 bases). The germline V gene encodes CDR1 MNHEY and CDR2 SVGAGI. CDR3 length: 15 residues. Between the trimmed V and J ends, which lost 0 bases and 4 bases, there was a span of 13 bases. CDR3 residues: CASSYSIGQSYEQYF. The CDR3 DNA follows: TGTGCCAGCAGTTACTCGATCGGACAATCTTACGAGCAGTACTTC.

The chain combines TRBV5-6 with TRBJ2-1, with TRBD2 as a possible D gene (5 bases). The CDR3 consists of 16 residues. CDR1 is SGHDT and CDR2 is YYEEEE in the germline V gene. V was trimmed by 4 bases and J by 6 bases, leaving 20 bases between them. The CDR3 coding sequence is TGTGCCAGCAGCCCCGGGATTGGGAGTAATCGCAATGAGCAGTTCTTC. As protein: CASSPGIGSNRNEQFF.

This clone was seen once. V is TRBV5-8 and J is TRBJ1-1; D is ambiguous. Looked up from germline, CDR1 is SGHTS and CDR2 is YDEGEE. The CDR3 covers 13 residues. The V end was cut by 4 bases, the J end by 4 bases, with 11 bases between. The CDR3 DNA sequence: TGTGCCAGCAGCCCGTTAGCCCGCACTGAAGCTTTCTTT. Its translation is CASSPLARTEAFF.

The V and J genes are TRBV5-4 and TRBJ2-5; maybe TRBD1 (7 bases). The CDR3 runs to 13 residues. The V gene's germline CDR1 is SGHNT and CDR2 YYREEE (reference sequence). The ends were cut back, 7 bases at V and 5 bases at J, with 15 bases in the middle. The CDR3: CASRGTARETQYF. The CDR3 DNA follows: TGTGCCAGCCGCGGGACAGCGAGGGAGACCCAGTACTTC.

The chain joins TRBV6-5 to TRBJ2-7, with a weak D call TRBD1 (6 bases). The CDR3 is made up of 13 amino acids. Germline CDR1 reads MNHEY; CDR2 reads SVGAGI. The V gene lost 8 bases and the J gene lost 7 bases, with 18 bases spanning the gap. In nucleotides, the CDR3 is TGTGCCAGCGCGGAACAGGGTAGTCGGGAGCAGTACTTC. Its translation: CASAEQGSREQYF.

This chain connects TRBV3-1 (or the pseudogene TRBV3-2) to TRBJ1-2, with D uncertain. Germline assignment: CDR1 LGHDT and CDR2 YNNKEL (reference sequence). This CDR3 contains 13 residues. V lost 3 bases and J lost 3, with 8 bases in between. CDR3: CASSQRKDYGYTF. In nucleotides, the CDR3 is TGTGCCAGCAGCCAGCGGAAGGACTATGGCTACACCTTC.

The chain joins TRBV4-1 to TRBJ1-3; D not resolved. Per the germline V gene, CDR1 is MGHRA and CDR2 is YSYEKL. Trimming removed 1 base from V and 3 bases from J, with 4 bases in between. The CDR3 has 13 amino acids. The CDR3 DNA sequence: TGCGCCAGCAGCCAAGCCCGTGGAAACACCATATATTTT. Protein: CASSQARGNTIYF.

The chain employs TRBV5-1 and TRBJ1-2; TRBD1 matches at 8 bases. The CDR3 has 14 residues. J was trimmed by 6 bases and V by 2 bases; bases with no gene match: 6. The germline V gene has CDR1 SGHRS and CDR2 YFSETQ. The CDR3 protein is CASSFTGTGNGYTF. In DNA form, the CDR3 reads TGCGCCAGCAGCTTTACCGGGACAGGCAATGGCTACACCTTC.

The chain carries TRBV28 and TRBJ1-3, with 10 bases that match TRBD1. This CDR3 has 17 residues. CDR1 and CDR2 from the germline V gene are MDHEN and SYDVKM. V shed 2 bases and J 0 bases; nucleotides not matched to a gene: 4. This chain's CDR3 is CASSLLRTGGSGNTIYF. The CDR3 nucleotides are TGTGCCAGCAGTTTACTAAGGACAGGGGGCTCTGGAAACACCATATATTTT. Looking up the rest from reference TRBV28 and TRBJ1-3 gives the full variable domain: DVKVTQSSRYLVKRTGEKVFLECVQDMDHENMFWYRQDPGLGLRLIYFSYDVKMKEKGDIPEGYSVSREKKERFSLILESASTNQTSMYLCASSLLRTGGSGNTIYFGEGSWLTVV.

The V call is TRBV10-3, the J call TRBJ2-2, with D tentatively TRBD1 (6 bases). The CDR3 length is 14 residues. Trimming removed 1 base at V and 6 bases at J, with 9 bases between. Germline CDR1 reads ENHRY; CDR2 reads SYGVKD. DNA for the CDR3: TGTGCCATCAGTGAGTTAGGGGGTCCCGGGGAGCTGTTTTTT. The encoded protein is CAISELGGPGELFF.

The rearrangement joins TRBV19 to TRBJ1-4, with D unresolved. The CDR3 consists of 14 residues. Germline loops: CDR1 LNHDA, CDR2 SQIVND (reference sequence). The V and J ends lost 4 bases and 0 bases respectively, with 6 bases between them. CDR3 region: CASSNLATNEKLFF. As DNA, the CDR3 is TGTGCCAGTAGTAATCTTGCAACTAATGAAAAACTGTTTTTT.

As DNA, the CDR3 is TGTGCCACCGTAGGACAGGGAGAAAACATTCAGTACTTC. Translation: CATVGQGENIQYF. V usage is TRBV25-1 and J usage is TRBJ2-4; the match to TRBD1 covers 8 bases. Germline V gene sequence: CDR1 MGHDK, CDR2 SYGVNS. The CDR3 totals 13 residues. With V trimmed by 10 bases and J by 5 bases, 7 bases remained unmatched. The full variable domain, in which reference TRBV25-1 and TRBJ2-4 provide the parts outside the CDR3, is EADIYQTPRYLVIGTGKKITLECSQTMGHDKMYWYQQDPGMELHLIHYSYGVNSTEKGDLSSESTVSRIRTEHFPLTLESARPSHTSQYLCATVGQGENIQYFGAGTRLSVL.

This clone was recorded only once. CDR3 DNA sequence: TGTGCCATCAACGGCAGGACAGGGAGATCACCCCTCCACTTT. It encodes CAINGRTGRSPLHF. The chain couples TRBV10-3 to TRBJ1-6, with 8 bases fitting TRBD1. In germline, CDR1 is ENHRY, CDR2 SYGVKD. CDR3 length equals 14 residues. V dropped 7 bases and J dropped 10; count of bases not matched to a gene: 9.

This clone appeared a single time. The CDR3 coding sequence is TGCGCCAGCAGCTTGGGGGAGGGCAAGGGCTACACCTTC. Its translation: CASSLGEGKGYTF. The chain combines TRBV5-1 with TRBJ1-2; D is unclear. V gave up 0 bases and J gave up 8 bases, with 11 bases separating them. Germline V gene lookup returns CDR1 SGHRS and CDR2 YFSETQ. The CDR3 contains 13 residues.

Worth noting for this clone: The sample contains more than one DNA sequence encoding this CDR3. This chain uses TRBV28 with TRBJ1-2; D is undetermined. Trimming removed 4 bases at V and 4 bases at J, with 7 bases between. Germline CDR1 reads MDHEN; CDR2 reads SYDVKM. The CDR3 loop spans 12 amino acids. The chain's CDR3 is CASSSRLYGYTF. CDR3 coding DNA: TGTGCCAGCAGTTCTCGACTCTATGGCTACACCTTC.

The chain carries TRBV19 and TRBJ2-1; tentative D call: TRBD2 (6 bases). V shed 2 bases and J shed 9 bases, with 17 bases lying between them. Germline V gives CDR1 LNHDA, CDR2 SQIVND (reference sequence). The CDR3 length is 15 residues. CDR3 coding DNA: TGTGCCAGTAGTATAACAGCGGGTCCCACCGGTGAGCAGTTCTTC. Its translation is CASSITAGPTGEQFF. Filled out from reference TRBV19 and TRBJ2-1, the complete variable domain reads DGGITQSPKYLFRKEGQNVTLSCEQNLNHDAMYWYRQDPGQGLRLIYYSQIVNDFQKGDIAEGYSVSREKKESFPLTVTSAQKNPTAFYLCASSITAGPTGEQFFGPGTRLTVL.

The V call is TRBV28, the J call TRBJ2-3; no firm D call. Trimming removed 10 bases from V and 4 bases from J, with 18 bases in between. The germline V gene has CDR1 MDHEN and CDR2 SYDVKM. The length of the CDR3 is 14 residues. The CDR3 nucleotides are TGTGCCACGACCTCCACCCTAGACGCAGATACGCAGTATTTT. Translation: CATTSTLDADTQYF.

V gene TRBV10-2 combines with J gene TRBJ1-5; TRBD1 matches at 7 bases. The CDR3 is made up of 15 amino acids. V gave up 9 bases and J gave up 0 bases; unmatched junction bases: 8. Germline assignment: CDR1 WSHSY and CDR2 SAAADI. The CDR3 sequence: CASGRGTDSNQPQHF. In DNA form, the CDR3 reads TGCGCCAGTGGACGCGGGACAGATAGCAATCAGCCCCAGCATTTT.